The 22 T cell receptor beta chains reported below all come from one sample, sequenced in a study of T cells after yellow fever vaccination (dated by TCRdb to about 2019). The label giving this sample's treatment or condition can be read as: live attenuated yellow fever vaccine strain. The receptor library was made with 5' RACE. For sequencing, an Illumina HiSeq 2500 was employed. In TCRdb, the public reads were trimmed at Q25 with fastp and aligned with MiXCR, with productive beta chains retained. For every CDR3 protein sequence, its rows merge into one entry that carries the most common genes and DNA. The sample data list 550,000 to 750,000 distinct CDR3 sequences, and approximately 12% of these were observed just once. The ten largest clonotypes hold over 13% of the sample. The starting material was PBMCs, obtained on the day of the yellow fever booster vaccination. These receptors were taken from a man aged 30 to 45 who received the YFV17D yellow fever vaccine.

This clonotype showed up just a few times. The chain combines TRBV18 with TRBJ2-5; tentative D call: TRBD1 (5 bases). With 2 bases removed from V and 3 bases from J, the gap between germline ends came to 13 bases. CDR3 size: 15 residues. Per the germline V gene, CDR1 is KGHSH and CDR2 is LQKENI. As DNA, the CDR3 is TGTGCCAGCTCACCAGGGATAGGGGCGGAAGAGACCCAGTACTTC. It encodes CASSPGIGAEETQYF.

This rearrangement joins TRBV20-1 to TRBJ2-1, with D hard to call. The V gene lost 3 bases and the J gene lost 2 bases, with 8 bases spanning the gap. The CDR3 has 13 amino acids. From germline, CDR1 is DFQATT and CDR2 SNEGSKA (reference sequence). CDR3 DNA sequence: TGCAGTGCTAGTGGTGTTCCCTACAATGAGCAGTTCTTC. Translation: CSASGVPYNEQFF.

This clonotype has ten or more counts. The genes are TRBV5-1 and TRBJ2-1, with 8 bases lining up with TRBD2. The CDR3 sequence is 15 residues long. V trimming: 4 bases; J trimming: 4 bases; junction bases outside the gene matches: 7. Germline V gene sequence: CDR1 SGHRS, CDR2 YFSETQ. The CDR3 region has the DNA TGCGCCAGCAGCGGCGGACTAGCTAAATACAATGAGCAGTTCTTC. Translated: CASSGGLAKYNEQFF. Variable domain in full (rest from reference TRBV5-1 and TRBJ2-1): KAGVTQTPRYLIKTRGQQVTLSCSPISGHRSVSWYQQTPGQGLQFLFEYFSETQRNKGNFPGRFSGRQFSNSRSEMNVSTLELGDSALYLCASSGGLAKYNEQFFGPGTRLTVL.

The chain joins TRBV6-1 to TRBJ1-2; TRBD1 matches at 10 bases. The CDR3 is 13 residues long. V shed 4 bases and J 7 bases; nucleotides not matched to a gene: 3. The germline gives CDR1 MNHNS, CDR2 SASEGT. CDR3 DNA sequence: TGTGCCAGCAGTGCCGGGACAGGGGTTGGCTACACCTTC. It encodes CASSAGTGVGYTF.

There are many counts of this clonotype. The gene calls are TRBV29-1 and TRBJ1-1; D remains ambiguous. Looked up from germline, CDR1 is SQVTM and CDR2 is ANQGSEA. The V and J ends lost 5 bases and 1 base respectively, with 8 bases between them. This CDR3 has 12 residues. CDR3 coding DNA: TGCAGCGTTCAATTTGGGAACACTGAAGCTTTCTTT. It yields the protein CSVQFGNTEAFF.

As to this clonotype: The junction differs from germline at one of its ends, possibly a read error. This chain uses TRBV7-7 with TRBJ2-5; 7 bases fit TRBD1. The CDR3 is 14 residues long. Germline V gene lookup returns CDR1 SSHAT and CDR2 FNYEAQ (reference sequence). The CDR3 loop is CASSQQGSGETQYF. CDR3 nucleotide sequence: TGTGCTAGCAGCCAACAGGGGTCTGGAGAGACCCAGTACTTC.

This clonotype has ten or more counts. This chain joins TRBV7-9 and TRBJ1-1; no definite D call. Germline V gene sequence: CDR1 SEHNR, CDR2 FQNEAQ (reference sequence). V dropped 7 bases and J dropped 6 bases, with 9 bases sitting between them. The CDR3 spans 11 residues. The CDR3 bases are TGTGCCAGCACCCTAGCGGCTGAAGCTTTCTTT. As protein: CASTLAAEAFF.

This clonotype came up a few times. The chain employs TRBV23-1 and TRBJ2-1, with D uncertain. TRBV23-1 qualifies as an ORF whose function is uncertain. Deletions cut 5 bases from V and 0 bases from J, with 11 bases between. CDR3 length: 15 residues. CDR3 in DNA: TGCGCCAGCAGTAGGGATCACCTCTCCTACAATGAGCAGTTCTTC. It specifies CASSRDHLSYNEQFF.

The CDR3: CATSRDLTYEQYF. In DNA form, the CDR3 reads TGTGCCACCAGCAGAGATTTAACCTACGAGCAGTACTTC. This chain links TRBV15 with TRBJ2-7, with unresolved D. Germline V lookup: CDR1 LNHNV, CDR2 YYDKDF (reference sequence). Trimming took 0 bases from V and 2 from J, leaving 5 bases between them. The CDR3 has 13 amino acids.

This clonotype occurred many times. V usage is TRBV5-1 and J usage is TRBJ2-1; D may be TRBD1 (5 bases). The ends were cut back, 0 bases at V and 4 bases at J, with 8 bases in the middle. Germline CDR1 reads SGHRS; CDR2 reads YFSETQ. This CDR3 has 14 amino acids. CDR3 coding DNA: TGCGCCAGCAGCTTGGGAGACAGATACAATGAGCAGTTCTTC. It encodes CASSLGDRYNEQFF.

This clonotype was found a few times. The rearrangement links TRBV12-3 or TRBV12-4 to TRBJ2-5; 11 bases map to TRBD1. J was trimmed by 9 bases and V by 5 bases; bases with no gene match: 5. The CDR3 is 13 amino acids. The CDR3 sequence is CASSHGQGAAQYF. CDR3 sequence (DNA): TGTGCCAGCAGTCACGGACAGGGGGCAGCCCAGTACTTC.

V and J are TRBV7-9 and TRBJ2-6, with D perhaps TRBD1 or TRBD2 (5 bases each). The CDR3 is 15 residues long. The germline gives CDR1 SEHNR, CDR2 FQNEAQ (reference sequence). V gave up 0 bases and J gave up 4 bases, with 7 bases separating them. The CDR3 sequence is CASSLAGPGANVLTF. The CDR3 DNA reads TGTGCCAGCAGCTTAGCGGGACCCGGGGCCAACGTCCTGACTTTC.

This clonotype has only a few counts. The chain is built from TRBV3-1 and TRBJ1-1; D is possibly TRBD1 (5 bases). Looked up from germline, CDR1 is LGHDT and CDR2 is YNNKEL (reference sequence). The CDR3 is 13 amino acids. With 2 bases removed from V and 11 bases from J, the gap between germline ends came to 15 bases. The CDR3 coding sequence is TGTGCCAGCAGCCAACGGGGGAGAGGGGTGGCTTTCTTT. It yields the protein CASSQRGRGVAFF.

This clonotype was detected only a few times. V gene TRBV7-8 combines with J gene TRBJ2-7; a weak D match, TRBD2 (6 bases). CDR1 SGHVS and CDR2 FQNEAQ come from the germline V gene. V lost 5 bases, J lost 6 bases, and 17 bases lay in between. The CDR3 is made up of 14 amino acids. CDR3 loop: CASSLPEGLGEQYF. In DNA form, the CDR3 reads TGTGCCAGCAGCCTCCCGGAGGGGCTTGGCGAGCAGTACTTC.

In its sample, this clonotype was seen many times. V gene TRBV18 combines with J gene TRBJ2-5; D unresolved. V shed 3 bases and J shed 0 bases, with 5 bases lying between them. Looked up from germline, CDR1 is KGHSH and CDR2 is LQKENI. The CDR3 has 13 amino acids. Here the CDR3 DNA reads TGTGCCAGCTCACCCAAGTACCAAGAGACCCAGTACTTC. Translation gives CASSPKYQETQYF.

V and J are TRBV7-8 and TRBJ2-7; D assignment may be TRBD1 or TRBD2 (6 bases each). Looked up from germline, CDR1 is SGHVS and CDR2 is FQNEAQ. The CDR3 is 16 residues long. The V end lost 5 bases, the J end lost 4 bases, and 21 bases lay between the germline ends. CDR3 sequence (DNA): TGTGCCAGCAGCCAACCCAGGGGAACGGCGGGATACGAGCAGTACTTC. Translating it yields CASSQPRGTAGYEQYF.

The table lists this clonotype with a few counts. The chain has TRBV20-1 and TRBJ2-1; D not certain. Germline CDR1 and CDR2: DFQATT and SNEGSKA (reference sequence). The germline V and J ends were trimmed by 4 bases and 7 bases, with 5 bases remaining between them. This CDR3 spans 10 amino acids. CDR3 in amino acids: CSAKTNEQFF. The CDR3 coding sequence is TGCAGTGCTAAGACTAATGAGCAGTTCTTC.

The chain carries TRBV20-1 and TRBJ2-5; TRBD2 might be the D (6 bases). The CDR3 runs to 14 residues. Deletions cut 2 bases from V and 5 bases from J, with 15 bases between. From germline, CDR1 is DFQATT and CDR2 SNEGSKA (reference sequence). The DNA of the CDR3 is TGCAGTGCTAGAAGGTCGAGCGGAGGGGAGACCCAGTACTTC. This gives the protein CSARRSSGGETQYF.

This clonotype was observed a few times. The junction departs from the called germline gene at one end, perhaps through a read error. The chain joins TRBV28 to TRBJ1-2; D is perhaps TRBD1 (5 bases). CDR1 MDHEN and CDR2 SYDVKM come from the germline V gene. This CDR3 has 13 residues. In DNA, the CDR3 is TGTGCCACGGAGAGACAGTCCGTCTATCGCTACACCTTC. It is translated as CATERQSVYRYTF.

The gene calls are TRBV7-9 and TRBJ2-7; 9 bases line up with TRBD1. CDR3 length: 16 residues. V lost 5 bases and J lost 3; bases outside the gene matches: 11. The germline V gene has CDR1 SEHNR and CDR2 FQNEAQ (reference sequence). The CDR3 DNA reads as TGTGCCAGCAGCCAGGGCACAGGGGGCGCCGTCTACGAGCAGTACTTC. It is translated as CASSQGTGGAVYEQYF.

V is TRBV12-3 or TRBV12-4 and J is TRBJ2-3, with 9 bases identical to TRBD2. The CDR3 extends over 17 amino acids. V was pared by 7 bases and J by 4 bases, with 15 bases of the junction left unmatched. The CDR3 region has the DNA TGTGCCAGCACCCCCGGCCCCTCAGCGGGAGGCGCAGATACGCAGTATTTT. It codes for CASTPGPSAGGADTQYF.

This clonotype was detected ten times or more. This rearrangement joins TRBV27 to TRBJ1-1, with D uncertain. This CDR3 is built from 13 residues. Germline CDR1 and CDR2: MNHEY and SMNVEV (reference sequence). The germline V and J ends were trimmed by 3 bases and 1 base, with 6 bases remaining between them. The CDR3 loop reads CASSFGGNTEAFF. In nucleotides, the CDR3 is TGTGCCAGCAGTTTTGGCGGGAACACTGAAGCTTTCTTT.